The following is a TCR beta chain sequence with its context. The data originate from a study of CD8 T cells in Susac syndrome. Reverse transcription of roughly 0.45 to 1 ug RNA was carried out with random hexamers. Each CDR3 protein is one row after TCRdb ran MiXCR on the immunoSEQ multiplex PCR reads. The sample includes around 180,000 distinct CDR3 sequences, approximately 94% of them seen just once. Looked up from germline, CDR1 is SGHTA and CDR2 is FQGNSA. The CDR3 is made up of 14 amino acids. The V gene lost 2 bases and the J gene lost 2 bases, with 10 bases spanning the gap. This chain uses TRBV7-2 with TRBJ2-7, with D unclear. Sequenced sample: CD4+ T cells from PBMCs. This TCR came from a human donor with Susac syndrome. The DNA for the CDR3 is TGTGCCAGCAGCTTAAGGGTTGGCGCCTACGAGCAGTACTTC. This translates into CASSLRVGAYEQYF.